A single sample gave rise to the 11 T cell receptor beta chains below, sequenced in a study of control samples from healthy donors and cancer patients. Sequencing was performed with immunoSEQ multiplex PCR; in TCRdb, only in-frame clones are kept and a portion is missing. The sample holds roughly 93,000 clones, roughly 89% seen once. The specimen sequenced was PBMCs. These receptors were taken from a woman aged 45-60 years with colorectal cancer.

The chain combines TRBV4-3 with TRBJ1-4; possible D gene TRBD1, 5 bases. This CDR3 spans 16 amino acids. V was shortened by 0 bases and J by 4 bases, with 12 bases between the two germline ends. Germline CDR1 is LGHNA and CDR2 is YSLEER. The CDR3 DNA reads TGCGCCAGCAGCCAAGATTGGGGGACCTTTAATGAAAAACTGTTTTTT. Translating gives CASSQDWGTFNEKLFF.

V gene TRBV7-9 combines with J gene TRBJ1-2; D remains unclear. This CDR3 has 14 amino acids. CDR1 SEHNR and CDR2 FQNEAQ come from the germline V gene (reference sequence). With 1 base removed from V and 4 bases from J, the gap between germline ends came to 10 bases. This CDR3 reads CASSLEYLAYGYTF. DNA for the CDR3: TGTGCCAGCAGCTTAGAATATTTAGCCTATGGCTACACCTTC.

In nucleotides, the CDR3 is TGTGCCAGCAGCTTAAAGGCGGGGCGGTTTAGCAATCAGCCCCAGCATTTT. Amino acid sequence: CASSLKAGRFSNQPQHF. This chain connects TRBV7-2 to TRBJ1-5; maybe TRBD1 (5 bases). CDR1 SGHTA and CDR2 FQGNSA come from the germline V gene. The CDR3 contains 17 residues. The V end was cut by 2 bases, the J end by 0 bases, with 14 bases between.

For this clone: The junction departs from the called germline gene at one end, perhaps through a read error. V is TRBV6-2 or TRBV6-3 and J is TRBJ1-5; TRBD1 matches 7 bases. Germline loops: CDR1 MNHEY, CDR2 SVGEGT. CDR3 size: 16 residues. This chain's CDR3 is CASSYHPTGRQSAPAF. The CDR3, as DNA: TGTGCCAGCAGTTACCACCCGACAGGGAGGCAATCAGCCCCAGCATTT.

The chain couples TRBV30 to TRBJ1-1, with D unresolved. Per germline, CDR1 GTSNPN and CDR2 SVGIG (reference sequence). With 0 bases removed from V and 1 base from J, the gap between germline ends came to 9 bases. This CDR3 is built from 14 residues. As DNA, the CDR3 is TGTGCCTGGAGTGTACTCGACGGGAACACTGAAGCTTTCTTT. It specifies CAWSVLDGNTEAFF.

The V call is TRBV7-2, the J call TRBJ1-1, with 8 bases that match TRBD1. The germline gives CDR1 SGHTA, CDR2 FQGNSA. This CDR3 region has 16 residues. Trimming took 2 bases from V and 1 from J; bases not matched to a gene: 6. The CDR3 DNA reads as TGTGCCAGCAGCTTACAGACAGGGGTGACGAACACTGAAGCTTTCTTT. Its protein is CASSLQTGVTNTEAFF. Variable domain in full (rest from reference TRBV7-2 and TRBJ1-1): GAGVSQSPSNKVTEKGKDVELRCDPISGHTALYWYRQSLGQGLEFLIYFQGNSAPDKSGLPSDRFSAERTGGSVSTLTIQRTQQEDSAVYLCASSLQTGVTNTEAFFGQGTRLTVV.

The rearrangement joins TRBV27 to TRBJ2-1, with D perhaps matching TRBD2 (5 bases). Trimming took off 3 bases at V and 10 bases at J, with 16 bases between the two ends. CDR3 size: 14 residues. The germline gives CDR1 MNHEY, CDR2 SMNVEV (reference sequence). CDR3 protein: CASSFLDGVFEQFF. The CDR3 nucleotides are TGTGCCAGCAGTTTTTTGGACGGGGTCTTCGAGCAGTTCTTC.

The chain recombines TRBV10-2 with TRBJ1-2, with D unresolved. Germline V CDR1 and CDR2: WSHSY, SAAADI. The CDR3 has 14 residues. Trimming shortened V by 7 bases and J by 8 bases, and 20 bases separated the two germline ends. CDR3 sequence: CASKVTGAAGGYTF. In DNA form, the CDR3 reads TGCGCCAGCAAAGTCACGGGCGCCGCGGGGGGCTACACCTTC.

The chain couples TRBV18 to TRBJ2-7; D is undetermined. The CDR3 runs 14 residues. The V end lost 3 bases, the J end lost 2 bases, and 11 bases lay between the germline ends. Germline V gene sequence: CDR1 KGHSH, CDR2 LQKENI. CDR3 amino acids: CASSPLGRPYEQYV. CDR3 DNA sequence: TGTGCCAGCTCACCGCTAGGTCGACCCTACGAGCAGTACGTC.

The chain carries TRBV30 and TRBJ1-1; D is possibly TRBD1 (5 bases). The V end lost 2 bases, the J end lost 2 bases, and 15 bases lay between the germline ends. This CDR3 region has 15 residues. Germline V gene lookup returns CDR1 GTSNPN and CDR2 SVGIG (reference sequence). In DNA, the CDR3 is TGTGCCTGGAGTCGGAGGGGAGGTGAAAACACTGAAGCTTTCTTT. It specifies CAWSRRGGENTEAFF.

This clone was seen once. The chain is built from TRBV4-1 and TRBJ1-1; 7 bases map to TRBD1. Germline V gene data show CDR1 as MGHRA and CDR2 as YSYEKL. CDR3 length: 15 amino acids. The ends lost 4 bases at V and 1 base at J; junction bases unmatched: 6. In DNA, the CDR3 is TGCGCCAGCAGCCCACGACAGGGCAGGAACACTGAAGCTTTCTTT. Translating gives CASSPRQGRNTEAFF.